The 3 T cell receptor beta chains below were found in one sample sequenced in a study of human T cells and chemical hapten exposure (dated by TCRdb to the early 2020s). In light of the paper, this sample's time point label describes: patch test 3, about 24 weeks after DPC sensitization. The treatment or condition label on this specimen signifies: therapeutic diphenylcyclopropenone sensitization with weekly scalp DPC. The library was prepared using RACE. Sequenced on a NextSeq 500. TCRdb took the public reads, trimmed them with fastp at Q25, ran MiXCR for clone calling and kept in-frame beta chains. Records with the same CDR3 protein are collapsed into one entry carrying the most frequent genes and DNA. Here the sample has 190,000 or so distinct CDR3 sequences; approximately 26% occur a single time. The top ten constitute approximately 2.5% of the sample. The input for sequencing was whole blood, taken in connection with sensitization to the hapten diphenylcyclopropenone (DPC). All receptors derive from a woman in her 40s with alopecia areata. Some clones in this sample may be carry-over from other donors' samples.

The rearrangement links TRBV6-5 to TRBJ1-1; D call uncertain. Germline V gene sequence: CDR1 MNHEY, CDR2 SVGAGI. This CDR3 has 10 residues. The ends were cut back, 9 bases at V and 5 bases at J, with 7 bases in the middle. The CDR3 DNA is TGTGCCAGTACGAAGACTGAAGCTTTCTTT. It yields the protein CASTKTEAFF.

This clonotype was seen only a few times. The chain combines TRBV6-2 or TRBV6-3 with TRBJ2-7; no clear D. V lost 6 bases to trimming and J lost 6 bases, with 12 bases between them. Per the germline V gene, CDR1 is MNHEY and CDR2 is SVGEGT. The CDR3 loop spans 12 amino acids. The CDR3 loop reads CASRPAGGEQYF. The DNA of the CDR3 is TGTGCCAGCAGGCCGGCAGGCGGCGAGCAGTACTTC.

The V call is TRBV6-2 or TRBV6-3, the J call TRBJ1-5; D is uncertain. The CDR3 consists of 15 residues. Trimming pared 1 base from V and 0 bases from J, leaving 7 bases between. Per germline, CDR1 MNHEY and CDR2 SVGEGT. In DNA, the CDR3 is TGTGCCAGCAGTTACTACTCTCATAGCAATCAGCCCCAGCATTTT. Its translation: CASSYYSHSNQPQHF.